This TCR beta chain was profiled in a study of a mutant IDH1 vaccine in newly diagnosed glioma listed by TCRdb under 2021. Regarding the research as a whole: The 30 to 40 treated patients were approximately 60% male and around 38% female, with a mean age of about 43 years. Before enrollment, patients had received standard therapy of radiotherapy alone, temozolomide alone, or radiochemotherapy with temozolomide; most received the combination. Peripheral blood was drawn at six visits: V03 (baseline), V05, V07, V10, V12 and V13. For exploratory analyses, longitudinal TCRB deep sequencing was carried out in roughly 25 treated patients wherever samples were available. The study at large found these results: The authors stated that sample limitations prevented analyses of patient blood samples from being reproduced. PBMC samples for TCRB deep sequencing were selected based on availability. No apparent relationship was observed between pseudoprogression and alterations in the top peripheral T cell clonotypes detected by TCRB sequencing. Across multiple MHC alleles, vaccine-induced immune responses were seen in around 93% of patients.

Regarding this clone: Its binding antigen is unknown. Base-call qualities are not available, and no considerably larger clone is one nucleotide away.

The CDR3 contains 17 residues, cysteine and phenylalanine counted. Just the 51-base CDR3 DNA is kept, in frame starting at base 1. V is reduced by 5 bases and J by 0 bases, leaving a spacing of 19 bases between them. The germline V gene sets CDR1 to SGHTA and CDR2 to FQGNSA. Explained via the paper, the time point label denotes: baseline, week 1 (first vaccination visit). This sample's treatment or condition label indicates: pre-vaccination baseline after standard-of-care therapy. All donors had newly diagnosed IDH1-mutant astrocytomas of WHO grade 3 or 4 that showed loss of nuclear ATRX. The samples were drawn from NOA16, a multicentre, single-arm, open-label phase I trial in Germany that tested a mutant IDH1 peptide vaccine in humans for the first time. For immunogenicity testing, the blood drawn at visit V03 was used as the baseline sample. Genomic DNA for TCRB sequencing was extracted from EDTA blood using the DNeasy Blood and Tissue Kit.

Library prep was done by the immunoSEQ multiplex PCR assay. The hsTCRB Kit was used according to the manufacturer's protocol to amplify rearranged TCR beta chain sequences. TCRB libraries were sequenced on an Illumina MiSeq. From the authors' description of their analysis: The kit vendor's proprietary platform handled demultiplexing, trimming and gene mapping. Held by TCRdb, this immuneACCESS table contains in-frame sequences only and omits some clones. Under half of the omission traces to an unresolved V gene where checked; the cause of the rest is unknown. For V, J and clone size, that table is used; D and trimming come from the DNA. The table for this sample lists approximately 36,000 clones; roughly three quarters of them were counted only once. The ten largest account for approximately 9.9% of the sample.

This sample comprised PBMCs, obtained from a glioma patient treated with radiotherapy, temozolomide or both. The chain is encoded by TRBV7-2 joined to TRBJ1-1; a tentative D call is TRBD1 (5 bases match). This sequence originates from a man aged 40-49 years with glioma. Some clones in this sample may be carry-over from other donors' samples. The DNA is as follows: TGTGCCAGCAGCCCGACACCTGGACACCATTTGAACACTGAAGCTTTCTTT. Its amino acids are CASSPTPGHHLNTEAFF.